This T cell receptor (beta chain) comes out of a study of CD8 T cells in ankylosing spondylitis. TCRdb itself ran the 5' RACE reads through MiXCR, one entry per CDR3 protein. This table holds about 280,000 distinct CDR3 sequences, approximately 20% found once. Germline lookup yields CDR1 SEHNR and CDR2 FQNEAQ (reference sequence). The CDR3 spans 14 residues. V was pared by 1 base and J by 5 bases, with 11 bases between. The specimen was blood, either unsorted or a sorted T cell fraction (not recorded which). This TCR came from a male donor with ankylosing spondylitis or in good health (not recorded which). This chain uses TRBV7-9 with TRBJ2-5; possibly TRBD2 for D (5 bases). Written as DNA, the CDR3 is TGTGCCAGCAGCTTAGGGACTTACGAGGAGACCCAGTACTTC. Protein product: CASSLGTYEETQYF.